These T cell receptor beta chains were read from a single sample in a study of T-cell reconstitution after alpha-beta-depleted transplantation in children. TCRdb re-derived calls from the PCR reads in MiXCR, one entry per CDR3 protein. This table has a few hundred thousand distinct CDR3 sequences, roughly 27% appearing once. This specimen was PBMCs, taken before TCRalphabeta/CD19-depleted stem cell transplant. Receptors originate from a boy under two years old with Wiskott-Aldrich syndrome, due to receive a stem cell transplant. The CDR3 runs from the conserved cysteine through the conserved F or W. A D gene is named only where the DNA matches it firmly. Some rows mark clone size as missing; the rest say once, few, many or name a class of expanded clone.

j_gene: TRBJ2-7
abundance: .
v_gene: TRBV20-1
d_gene: .
CDR3aa: CSASFSRNSYEQYF
CDR3nt: TGCAGTGCTAGTTTTTCGCGGAACTCCTACGAGCAGTACTTC

j_gene: TRBJ1-2
abundance: .
v_gene: TRBV29-1
d_gene: .
CDR3aa: CSSVGDSGYTF
CDR3nt: TGCAGCTCCGTGGGGGACTCTGGCTACACCTTC

j_gene: TRBJ2-1
abundance: .
v_gene: TRBV5-1
d_gene: .
CDR3aa: CASSLENRLNEQFF
CDR3nt: TGCGCCAGCAGCTTGGAGAACAGGTTAAATGAGCAGTTCTTC

j_gene: TRBJ2-3
abundance: .
v_gene: TRBV29-1
d_gene: .
CDR3aa: CSVRRSNSTDTQYF
CDR3nt: TGCAGCGTTAGACGATCAAATAGCACAGATACGCAGTATTTT

j_gene: TRBJ1-5
abundance: .
v_gene: TRBV20-1
d_gene: .
CDR3aa: CSASPSQINQPQHF
CDR3nt: TGCAGTGCTAGCCCTAGTCAGATCAATCAGCCCCAGCATTTT

j_gene: TRBJ1-2
abundance: few
v_gene: TRBV5-1
d_gene: .
CDR3aa: CASSLDGGSRGYTF
CDR3nt: TGCGCCAGCAGCTTGGACGGGGGAAGTCGTGGCTACACCTTC

j_gene: TRBJ1-1
abundance: .
v_gene: TRBV5-6
d_gene: .
CDR3aa: CASSIPPRTEAFF
CDR3nt: TGTGCCAGCAGCATACCGCCCAGGACTGAAGCTTTCTTT

j_gene: TRBJ1-2
abundance: once
v_gene: TRBV3-1
d_gene: .
CDR3aa: CASSPTGSGYTF
CDR3nt: TGTGCCAGCAGCCCGACCGGGAGCGGCTACACCTTC

j_gene: TRBJ1-1
abundance: few
v_gene: TRBV7-7
d_gene: TRBD1
CDR3aa: CASSLTQGDEAFF
CDR3nt: TGTGCCAGCAGCTTGACCCAGGGGGATGAAGCTTTCTTT

j_gene: TRBJ2-2
abundance: few
v_gene: TRBV12-3/TRBV12-4
d_gene: TRBD2
CDR3aa: CASSFNSGRGTGELFF
CDR3nt: TGTGCCAGCAGTTTCAATAGCGGGAGGGGCACCGGGGAGCTGTTTTTT

j_gene: TRBJ2-2
abundance: .
v_gene: TRBV14
d_gene: .
CDR3aa: CASSQGMRRRGTGELFF
CDR3nt: TGTGCCAGCAGCCAAGGGATGAGGCGCCGGGGCACCGGGGAGCTGTTTTTT

j_gene: TRBJ2-1
abundance: once
v_gene: TRBV5-1
d_gene: TRBD1
CDR3aa: CASSLAIGTGLLERNNEQFF
CDR3nt: TGCGCCAGCAGCTTGGCCATTGGGACAGGCCTTCTCGAGAGGAACAATGAGCAGTTCTTC

j_gene: TRBJ2-1
abundance: .
v_gene: TRBV29-1
d_gene: TRBD2
CDR3aa: CSVARGRASNEQFF
CDR3nt: TGCAGCGTTGCCCGCGGGAGGGCAAGCAATGAGCAGTTCTTC

j_gene: TRBJ2-3
abundance: .
v_gene: TRBV9
d_gene: .
CDR3aa: CASSVGPGGDTQYF
CDR3nt: TGTGCCAGCAGCGTAGGCCCAGGTGGCGATACGCAGTATTTT

j_gene: TRBJ2-3
abundance: .
v_gene: TRBV5-1
d_gene: TRBD2
CDR3aa: CASSLAGGGSSPDTQYF
CDR3nt: TGCGCCAGCAGCTTGGCCGGGGGGGGGTCGTCACCAGATACGCAGTATTTT

j_gene: TRBJ2-2
abundance: .
v_gene: TRBV20-1
d_gene: .
CDR3aa: CSAGSNAGELFF
CDR3nt: TGCAGTGCGGGTAGCAATGCCGGGGAGCTGTTTTTT

j_gene: TRBJ2-2
abundance: .
v_gene: TRBV3-1
d_gene: .
CDR3aa: CASSQVAVTGELFF
CDR3nt: TGTGCCAGCAGCCAAGTGGCCGTTACCGGGGAGCTGTTTTTT

j_gene: TRBJ2-3
abundance: few
v_gene: TRBV10-3
d_gene: TRBD1
CDR3aa: CAISKTGLGTDTQYF
CDR3nt: TGTGCCATCAGTAAGACAGGGCTGGGCACAGATACGCAGTATTTT

j_gene: TRBJ1-2
abundance: few
v_gene: TRBV5-1
d_gene: TRBD1
CDR3aa: CASSLIDRDYGYTF
CDR3nt: TGCGCCAGCAGCTTGATAGACAGGGACTATGGCTACACCTTC

j_gene: TRBJ1-5
abundance: few
v_gene: TRBV5-1
d_gene: .
CDR3aa: CASSGGPEEPQHF
CDR3nt: TGCGCCAGCAGCGGGGGGCCTGAGGAGCCCCAGCATTTT

j_gene: TRBJ1-1
abundance: .
v_gene: TRBV5-1
d_gene: .
CDR3aa: CASSLAGPRNTEAFF
CDR3nt: TGCGCCAGCAGCTTGGCTGGCCCGCGGAACACTGAAGCTTTCTTT

j_gene: TRBJ2-3
abundance: .
v_gene: TRBV7-6
d_gene: .
CDR3aa: CASSLEGGLALHLGGTDTQYF
CDR3nt: TGTGCCAGCAGCTTAGAGGGAGGATTAGCCCTACACCTGGGGGGCACAGATACGCAGTATTTT

j_gene: TRBJ1-6
abundance: .
v_gene: TRBV20-1
d_gene: .
CDR3aa: CSASRGGQQNSPLHF
CDR3nt: TGCAGTGCTAGTAGGGGGGGGCAGCAAAATTCACCCCTCCACTTT

j_gene: TRBJ2-1
abundance: few
v_gene: TRBV5-1
d_gene: .
CDR3aa: CASREEAGSYNEQFF
CDR3nt: TGCGCCAGCAGAGAGGAAGCCGGCTCCTACAATGAGCAGTTCTTC

j_gene: TRBJ1-4
abundance: .
v_gene: TRBV20-1
d_gene: .
CDR3aa: CSARPGFEKLFF
CDR3nt: TGCAGTGCTAGACCCGGGTTTGAAAAACTGTTTTTT

j_gene: TRBJ1-2
abundance: many
v_gene: TRBV5-1
d_gene: .
CDR3aa: CASSLDRDYGYTF
CDR3nt: TGCGCCAGCAGCTTGGACAGGGACTATGGCTACACCTTC

j_gene: TRBJ2-1
abundance: .
v_gene: TRBV5-1
d_gene: TRBD2
CDR3aa: CASSKLAGVIYEQFF
CDR3nt: TGCGCCAGCAGCAAATTAGCGGGAGTCATATATGAGCAGTTCTTC

j_gene: TRBJ1-2
abundance: few
v_gene: TRBV4-1
d_gene: TRBD1
CDR3aa: CASSQDGGGGYGYTF
CDR3nt: TGCGCCAGCAGCCAAGACGGAGGGGGCGGTTATGGCTACACCTTC

j_gene: TRBJ1-1
abundance: few
v_gene: TRBV10-2
d_gene: .
CDR3aa: CASSATSGANTEAFF
CDR3nt: TGCGCCAGCAGTGCCACCTCCGGGGCGAACACTGAAGCTTTCTTT

j_gene: TRBJ2-7
abundance: few
v_gene: TRBV5-1
d_gene: TRBD1
CDR3aa: CASSLGGQGSSYEQYF
CDR3nt: TGCGCCAGCAGCTTGGGGGGACAGGGTAGCTCCTACGAGCAGTACTTC

j_gene: TRBJ1-3
abundance: .
v_gene: TRBV27
d_gene: .
CDR3aa: CAGGRNDSGNTIYF
CDR3nt: TGTGCCGGAGGACGAAACGACTCTGGAAACACCATATATTTT

j_gene: TRBJ2-7
abundance: many
v_gene: TRBV28
d_gene: .
CDR3aa: CASSTLDRDHEQYF
CDR3nt: TGTGCCAGCAGTACCCTCGACAGAGACCACGAGCAGTACTTC

j_gene: TRBJ2-1
abundance: .
v_gene: TRBV29-1
d_gene: .
CDR3aa: CSCSRGGSYNEQFF
CDR3nt: TGCAGCTGTTCAAGAGGGGGATCCTACAATGAGCAGTTCTTC

j_gene: TRBJ2-1
abundance: .
v_gene: TRBV7-2
d_gene: TRBD2
CDR3aa: CASSYDLAGGLNEQFF
CDR3nt: TGTGCCAGCAGCTACGACCTAGCGGGAGGGCTCAATGAGCAGTTCTTC

j_gene: TRBJ2-5
abundance: few
v_gene: TRBV5-5
d_gene: TRBD1
CDR3aa: CASSVTGGVETQYF
CDR3nt: TGTGCCAGCAGCGTGACAGGGGGCGTGGAGACCCAGTACTTC

j_gene: TRBJ1-1
abundance: .
v_gene: TRBV5-1
d_gene: TRBD1
CDR3aa: CASSPRGQNTEAFF
CDR3nt: TGCGCCAGCAGCCCCAGGGGGCAGAACACTGAAGCTTTCTTT

j_gene: TRBJ2-7
abundance: .
v_gene: TRBV11-2
d_gene: TRBD1
CDR3aa: CASSRGGDGEQYF
CDR3nt: TGTGCCAGCAGCCGAGGGGGCGATGGGGAGCAGTACTTC

j_gene: TRBJ2-3
abundance: few
v_gene: TRBV20-1
d_gene: TRBD2
CDR3aa: CSAGLAGGMTDTQYF
CDR3nt: TGCAGTGCCGGACTAGCGGGAGGGATGACAGATACGCAGTATTTT

j_gene: TRBJ2-2
abundance: .
v_gene: TRBV12-3/TRBV12-4
d_gene: .
CDR3aa: CASSPHQNTGELFF
CDR3nt: TGTGCCAGCAGTCCACACCAGAACACCGGGGAGCTGTTTTTT

j_gene: TRBJ2-1
abundance: .
v_gene: TRBV5-1
d_gene: TRBD2
CDR3aa: CASSSLKREPYNEQFF
CDR3nt: TGCGCCAGCAGCTCACTGAAGCGGGAACCCTACAATGAGCAGTTCTTC

j_gene: TRBJ2-7
abundance: few
v_gene: TRBV10-3
d_gene: .
CDR3aa: CAIRASGGKGLYEQYF
CDR3nt: TGTGCCATCAGAGCCTCGGGCGGAAAAGGGCTCTACGAGCAGTACTTC

j_gene: TRBJ2-4
abundance: .
v_gene: TRBV7-2
d_gene: .
CDR3aa: CASSLVGGPIPSIQYF
CDR3nt: TGTGCCAGCAGCTTAGTTGGGGGGCCGATCCCGAGCATTCAGTACTTC

j_gene: TRBJ2-5
abundance: few
v_gene: TRBV20-1
d_gene: TRBD2
CDR3aa: CSARGLAGVYQETQYF
CDR3nt: TGCAGTGCTAGGGGACTAGCGGGAGTTTACCAAGAGACCCAGTACTTC

j_gene: TRBJ2-4
abundance: few
v_gene: TRBV29-1
d_gene: TRBD2
CDR3aa: CSVEMGGPLDIQYF
CDR3nt: TGCAGCGTTGAGATGGGAGGGCCCCTTGACATTCAGTACTTC

j_gene: TRBJ2-7
abundance: .
v_gene: TRBV5-1
d_gene: TRBD2
CDR3aa: CASSWGLADTYEQYF
CDR3nt: TGCGCCAGCAGCTGGGGACTAGCGGACACCTACGAGCAGTACTTC

j_gene: TRBJ2-1
abundance: .
v_gene: TRBV20-1
d_gene: .
CDR3aa: CSAYFGGNEQFF
CDR3nt: TGCAGTGCTTATTTTGGCGGTAATGAGCAGTTCTTC

j_gene: TRBJ1-2
abundance: .
v_gene: TRBV2
d_gene: TRBD1
CDR3aa: CASKGQLYGYTF
CDR3nt: TGTGCCAGCAAGGGACAGCTCTATGGCTACACCTTC

j_gene: TRBJ2-5
abundance: few
v_gene: TRBV5-6
d_gene: TRBD1
CDR3aa: CASNTGGQGVETQYF
CDR3nt: TGTGCCAGCAACACCGGCGGACAGGGGGTAGAGACCCAGTACTTC

j_gene: TRBJ2-1
abundance: .
v_gene: TRBV11-2
d_gene: TRBD2
CDR3aa: CASSLFPSGDPRYNEQFF
CDR3nt: TGTGCCAGCAGCTTATTTCCTAGCGGGGACCCTCGGTACAATGAGCAGTTCTTC